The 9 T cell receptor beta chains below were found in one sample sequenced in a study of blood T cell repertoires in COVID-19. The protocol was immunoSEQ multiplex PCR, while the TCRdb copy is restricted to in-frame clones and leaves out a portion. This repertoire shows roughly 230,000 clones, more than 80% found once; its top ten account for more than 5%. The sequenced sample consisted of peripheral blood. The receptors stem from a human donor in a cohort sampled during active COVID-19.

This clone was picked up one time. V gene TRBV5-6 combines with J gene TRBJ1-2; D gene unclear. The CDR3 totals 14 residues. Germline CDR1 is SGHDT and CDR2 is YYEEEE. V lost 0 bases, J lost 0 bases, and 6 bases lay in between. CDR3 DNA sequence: TGTGCCAGCAGCTTGGCCGGGGCTAACTATGGCTACACCTTC. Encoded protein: CASSLAGANYGYTF.

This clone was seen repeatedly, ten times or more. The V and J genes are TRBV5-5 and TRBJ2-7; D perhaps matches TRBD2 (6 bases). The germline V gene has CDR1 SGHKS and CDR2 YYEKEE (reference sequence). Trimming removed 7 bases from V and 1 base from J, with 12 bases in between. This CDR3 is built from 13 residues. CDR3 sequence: CASSGGRSYEQYF. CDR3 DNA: TGTGCCAGCTCCGGGGGAAGATCCTACGAGCAGTACTTC.

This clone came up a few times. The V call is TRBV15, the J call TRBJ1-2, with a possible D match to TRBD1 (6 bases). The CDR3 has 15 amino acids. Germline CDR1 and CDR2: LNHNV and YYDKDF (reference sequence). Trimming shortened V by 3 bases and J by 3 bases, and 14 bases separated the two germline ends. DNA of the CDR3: TGTGCCACCAGCAGGACAGGATCTTCGTACTATGGCTACACCTTC. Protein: CATSRTGSSYYGYTF.

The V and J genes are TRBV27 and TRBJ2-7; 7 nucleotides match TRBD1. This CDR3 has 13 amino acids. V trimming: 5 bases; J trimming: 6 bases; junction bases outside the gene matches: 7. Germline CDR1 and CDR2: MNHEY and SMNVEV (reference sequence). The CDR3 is CASSQREGAEQYF. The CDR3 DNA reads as TGTGCCAGCAGTCAAAGAGAGGGGGCCGAGCAGTACTTC.

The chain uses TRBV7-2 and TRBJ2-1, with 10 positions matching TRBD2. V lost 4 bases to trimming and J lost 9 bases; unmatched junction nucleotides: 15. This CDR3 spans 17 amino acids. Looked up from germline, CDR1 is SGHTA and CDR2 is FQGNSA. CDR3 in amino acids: CASSSDTASGSRTEQFF. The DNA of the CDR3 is TGTGCCAGCAGCTCCGATACGGCTAGCGGGAGTAGAACTGAGCAGTTCTTC.

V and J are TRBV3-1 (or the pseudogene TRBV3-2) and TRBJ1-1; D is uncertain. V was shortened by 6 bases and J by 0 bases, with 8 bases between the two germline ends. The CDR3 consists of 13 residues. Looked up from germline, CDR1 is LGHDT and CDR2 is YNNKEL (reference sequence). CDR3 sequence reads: CASSPWLNTEAFF. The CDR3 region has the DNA TGTGCCAGCAGTCCATGGCTGAACACTGAAGCTTTCTTT.

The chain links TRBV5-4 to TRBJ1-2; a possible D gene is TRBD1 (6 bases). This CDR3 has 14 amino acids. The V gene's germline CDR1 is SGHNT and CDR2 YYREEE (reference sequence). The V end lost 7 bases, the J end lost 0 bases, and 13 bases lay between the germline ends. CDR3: CASGGQDSNYGYTF. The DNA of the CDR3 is TGTGCCAGCGGGGGACAAGACTCTAACTATGGCTACACCTTC.

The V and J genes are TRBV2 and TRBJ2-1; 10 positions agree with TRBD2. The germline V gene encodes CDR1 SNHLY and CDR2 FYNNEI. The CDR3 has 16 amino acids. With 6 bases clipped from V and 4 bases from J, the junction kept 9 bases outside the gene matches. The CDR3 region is CASRLSISGGYNEQFF. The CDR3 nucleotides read TGTGCCAGCAGATTGAGTATTAGCGGGGGGTACAATGAGCAGTTCTTC.

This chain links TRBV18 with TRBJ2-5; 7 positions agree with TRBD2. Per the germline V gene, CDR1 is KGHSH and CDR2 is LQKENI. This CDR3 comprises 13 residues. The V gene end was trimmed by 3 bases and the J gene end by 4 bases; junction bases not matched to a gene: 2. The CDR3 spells CASSPLAGETQYF. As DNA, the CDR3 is TGTGCCAGCTCACCGTTAGCGGGAGAGACCCAGTACTTC. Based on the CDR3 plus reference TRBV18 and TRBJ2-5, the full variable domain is NAGVMQNPRHLVRRRGQEARLRCSPMKGHSHVYWYRQLPEEGLKFMVYLQKENIIDESGMPKERFSAEFPKEGPSILRIQQVVRGDSAAYFCASSPLAGETQYFGPGTRLLVL.